The rows below give T cell receptor beta chains drawn from one sample of a study of blood T cells in healthy people across ages. TCRdb reprocessed the 5' RACE reads with MiXCR, giving one entry per CDR3 protein. Of approximately 850,000 distinct CDR3 sequences in the sample, nearly 60% were seen once. What was sequenced was blood. Source of these receptors: a man aged 25-40 years in good health. The conserved cysteine and the conserved F or W are not part of the CDR3 here. The order of the fields is J gene, V gene, D gene, clone size, CDR3 protein. D genes are given only for firm matches. Not all rows give a size; the values are once, few, many and, for expanded clones, a class.

>TRBJ2-5|TRBV13|-|-
ASSLTLAGETQY
>TRBJ2-1|TRBV7-8|TRBD1|-
ASSLVSGGYEQF
>TRBJ2-5|TRBV7-8|-|few
ASSQVLGTQY
>TRBJ2-5|TRBV28|TRBD2|-
ACRVTSGEETQY
>-|TRBV11-1|TRBD2|-
ASSPDAGDEQY
>TRBJ2-1|TRBV20-1|-|-
SARVQGRETEQF
>TRBJ2-7|TRBV7-2|TRBD2|-
ASSFSGWSYEQY
>TRBJ2-7|TRBV25-1|-|once
ASSEIGGTPGNEQY
>TRBJ1-2|TRBV3-1|-|few
ASSQAEGDYGYT
>TRBJ2-1|TRBV6-2/TRBV6-3|TRBD2|many
ASSPGGEQF
>TRBJ2-5|TRBV24-1|TRBD1|-
ATSDARGPGETQY
>TRBJ2-5|TRBV3-1|-|-
ASTSRETQY
>TRBJ2-3|TRBV7-2|TRBD2|-
ASKYGGGVRTDTQY
>TRBJ1-1|TRBV29-1|-|-
SAEWGVAF
>TRBJ1-1|TRBV27|-|-
ASRWIMNTEAF
>TRBJ2-1|TRBV3-1|TRBD2|-
ASSRPTGGPRNEQF
>TRBJ1-5|TRBV7-8|-|-
ASGRLDQPQH
>TRBJ2-3|TRBV12-5|TRBD2|-
ASGPGLAVVSDTQY
>TRBJ2-3|TRBV5-1|TRBD2|few
ASSLVGVAGTDTQY
>TRBJ1-2|TRBV24-1|-|-
ATSDSTYGYT
>TRBJ1-2|TRBV12-3/TRBV12-4|-|-
ASSLNTFSYGYT
>TRBJ2-1|TRBV7-6|-|-
ASSPPGTSDEQF
>-|TRBV11-2|-|-
ASSPIYRDYEQY
>TRBJ1-2|TRBV13|-|-
ASSSAGDLWDYGYT
>TRBJ2-3|TRBV7-6|TRBD2|-
ASSPGTSGRASADTQY
>TRBJ1-1|TRBV7-8|-|-
ASSLALRDTEAF
>TRBJ1-5|TRBV12-3/TRBV12-4|-|-
ASSFGRGISNQPQH
>TRBJ1-1|TRBV4-2|-|-
ASSQGGGEAF
>TRBJ1-2|TRBV7-9|-|-
ASSMEDSGLSPWGYGYT
>TRBJ2-7|TRBV6-2/TRBV6-3|TRBD2|-
ASSYLGAGRGYEQY
>TRBJ1-2|TRBV27|-|-
ASSPQPFYGYT
>TRBJ2-3|TRBV7-2|TRBD2|-
ASSLAQRGAGDTQY
>TRBJ1-2|TRBV6-1|-|-
ASSEALIRTNYGYT
>TRBJ2-4|TRBV12-3/TRBV12-4|-|-
ASSFGRHIQY
>TRBJ2-7|TRBV11-2|-|-
ASSGEGIFHEQY
>TRBJ2-7|TRBV15|-|few
ATSRGGGGSYEQY
>TRBJ2-7|TRBV12-3/TRBV12-4|-|-
ASRGLQGSYEQY
>TRBJ2-1|TRBV20-1|-|-
SAGRGNEQF
>TRBJ2-5|TRBV7-2|-|few
ASRTPFQETQY
>-|TRBV11-1|-|-
ASSLPSVAPGEQY
>TRBJ2-7|TRBV6-5|TRBD2|-
ASSNHPGLAGPLEQY
>TRBJ2-3|TRBV12-3/TRBV12-4|-|-
ASSLRGRTATDTQY
>TRBJ1-1|TRBV12-3/TRBV12-4|-|few
ASSLAPGKAF
>TRBJ1-2|TRBV20-1|-|-
SADGWADYGYT
>TRBJ2-3|TRBV7-6|-|once
ASSSSPSFTDTQY
>TRBJ1-2|TRBV4-2|-|-
ASSQEGTRQDGYT
>TRBJ1-1|TRBV7-2|-|-
ASSLAGGSDTEAF
>TRBJ1-2|TRBV5-6|-|few
ASSLVVGTDYGYT
>TRBJ2-3|TRBV12-3/TRBV12-4|TRBD1|once
ASSAPSRGPSTDTQY
>TRBJ1-4|TRBV21-1|-|-
AGGDGSSANEKLF
>TRBJ2-7|TRBV27|-|-
ASSNSGTGIPSYEQY
>TRBJ2-3|TRBV11-2|TRBD2|-
ASSMTSGGVADTQY
>TRBJ2-4|TRBV29-1|-|-
SVPGKQY
>TRBJ2-1|TRBV29-1|-|-
SGYGSSYNEQF
>TRBJ2-1|TRBV5-1|TRBD2|many
ASSFNGLAGVYNEQF
>TRBJ2-7|TRBV20-1|-|few
SATTGLVGYEQY
>TRBJ2-5|TRBV12-3/TRBV12-4|-|few
ASSYGGGETQY